This T cell receptor (beta chain) is from a study of blood T cell repertoires in COVID-19. As for the study in general: Sites across the United States, Italy and Spain contributed samples from acute and convalescent COVID-19. From T cells, B-cell-depleted T cells, or PBMCs came the material, which was cDNA or gDNA.

V shed 0 bases and J shed 4 bases, with 13 bases lying between them. The CDR3 runs to 15 residues. The germline V gene encodes CDR1 SGDLS and CDR2 YYNGEE. Authors' processing steps: Amplification of reference gene primers was used by the study to estimate nucleated cell counts. Assay used: immunoSEQ multiplex PCR; TCRdb lists only in-frame clones, some missing. V, J and clone size derive from that table, while D and trimming were established from the DNA sequence. The table shows over 150,000 clones, with 87% occurring only once. The sequenced material came from peripheral blood. This clonotype originated in a woman aged 55-70 years who had recovered from COVID-19. The V call is TRBV9, the J call TRBJ1-2; D uncertain. CDR3 coding DNA: TGTGCCAGCAGCGTAGGAGAGGGCGGTATCTATGGCTACACCTTC. Residues: CASSVGEGGIYGYTF. Complete variable domain (other parts from reference TRBV9 and TRBJ1-2): DSGVTQTPKHLITATGQRVTLRCSPRSGDLSVYWYQQSLDQGLQFLIQYYNGEERAKGNILERFSAQQFPDLHSELNLSSLELGDSALYFCASSVGEGGIYGYTFGSGTRLTVV.